This T cell receptor beta chain is drawn from a study of T cell repertoires in cytomegalovirus infection. Study outcomes and limitations: There were carriers of CMV plus the relevant HLA, and cumulative public TCR beta family frequency identified them.

The CDR3 is made up of 15 amino acids. Per germline, CDR1 MDHEN and CDR2 SYDVKM. V lost 7 bases to trimming and J lost 0 bases, with 13 bases between them. On this clonotype: Its matching antigen is unknown.

TCRdb reanalysed the reads using MiXCR and keeps one entry per CDR3 protein. Among more than 300,000 distinct CDR3 sequences listed, roughly a third were seen once. The sample was cultured PBMCs, taken from culture after CMV antigen stimulation. The rearrangement joins TRBV28 to TRBJ1-5; D not certain. This receptor was obtained from a human donor in good health (CMV status not recorded). Some clones in this sample may be carry-over from other donors' samples. The CDR3, as DNA: TGTGCCAGCAAGACGGGCATTCATAGCAATCAGCCCCAGCATTTT. It translates to CASKTGIHSNQPQHF.